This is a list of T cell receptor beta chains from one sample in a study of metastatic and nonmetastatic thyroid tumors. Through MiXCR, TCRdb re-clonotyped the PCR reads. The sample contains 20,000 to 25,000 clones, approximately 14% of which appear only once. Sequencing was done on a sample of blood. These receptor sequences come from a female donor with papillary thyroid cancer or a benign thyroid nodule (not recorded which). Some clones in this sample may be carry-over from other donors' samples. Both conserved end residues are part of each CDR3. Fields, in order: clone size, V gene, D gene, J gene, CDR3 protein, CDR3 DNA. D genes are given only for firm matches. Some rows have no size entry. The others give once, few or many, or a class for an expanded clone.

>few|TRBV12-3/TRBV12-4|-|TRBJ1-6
CASRDNSPLHF
TGTGCCAGCAGAGATAATTCACCCCTCCACTTT
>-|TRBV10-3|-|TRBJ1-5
CAISATWCQEPQHF
TGTGCCATCAGCGCTACATGGTGCCAGGAGCCCCAGCATTTT
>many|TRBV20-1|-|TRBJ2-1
CSERTSSYNEQFF
TGCAGTGAGCGCACGAGCTCCTACAATGAGCAGTTCTTC
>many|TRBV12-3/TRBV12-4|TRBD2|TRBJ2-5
CASAPLGGRTGLETQYF
TGTGCCAGCGCACCTCTCGGCGGGAGAACCGGGCTCGAGACCCAGTACTTC
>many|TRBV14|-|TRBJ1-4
CASTPRGLNEKLFF
TGTGCCAGCACCCCTAGGGGACTTAATGAAAAACTGTTTTTT
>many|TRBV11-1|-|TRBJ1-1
CASTPRGGEWSLNTEAFF
TGTGCCAGCACCCCTAGGGGGGGAGAGTGGTCTCTGAACACTGAAGCTTTCTTT
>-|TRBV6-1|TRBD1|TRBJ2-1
CASGREAGTGGYNEQFF
TGTGCCAGCGGCAGGGAAGCTGGGACAGGGGGCTACAATGAGCAGTTCTTC
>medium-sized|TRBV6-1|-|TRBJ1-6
CASSRWAGESPLHF
TGTGCCAGCAGCCGTTGGGCAGGGGAGTCACCCCTCCACTTT
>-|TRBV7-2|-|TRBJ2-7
CASSLQALYEQYF
TGTGCCAGCAGCTTACAGGCTCTTTACGAGCAGTACTTC
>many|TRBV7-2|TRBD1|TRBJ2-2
CASSPQQGAYRLFF
TGTGCCAGCAGCCCTCAACAGGGGGCGTATAGGCTGTTTTTT
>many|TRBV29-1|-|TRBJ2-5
CSVDGSGQRQTQYF
TGCAGCGTTGATGGTTCCGGACAGAGGCAGACCCAGTACTTC